This T cell receptor beta chain is from a study of blood T cell repertoires in COVID-19. The CDR3 has 13 residues. V was trimmed by 0 bases and J by 4 bases, leaving 6 bases between them. The germline V gene encodes CDR1 SGHTA and CDR2 FQGTGA. Sequenced by immunoSEQ multiplex PCR; TCRdb stores in-frame clones only, minus some. The sample shows 400,000 to 450,000 clones, less than 95% of them seen only once. Living in 24 US areas, the participants were between roughly 18 and 95 years of age. Participants' own reports of clinical history determined their cohort assignment. The chain has TRBV7-3 and TRBJ2-5; D remains ambiguous. Sequences were obtained from PBMCs or T cells enriched from blood (not recorded which). This receptor was taken from a man aged 18-30 years who had recovered from COVID-19. The chain's CDR3 is CASSLTQIETQYF. As DNA, the CDR3 is TGTGCCAGCAGCTTAACCCAGATAGAGACCCAGTACTTC.